A selection of T cell receptor beta chains follows, all from one sample in a study of T-cell memory formation after mild COVID-19. MiXCR was run by TCRdb on the 5' RACE reads, yielding one entry per CDR3 protein. This sample has over 70,000 distinct CDR3 sequences, with roughly 15% found just once. The specimen sequenced was PBMCs or a T cell subset sorted from them (not recorded which). The receptors stem from a man younger than 30 who had mild COVID-19 (a few samples of this study predate the infection). Cell type and time point are not known. CDR3s leave out the opening cysteine and the closing phenylalanine or tryptophan. Some rows have no size entry. The others give once, few or many, or a class for an expanded clone.

j_call cdr3_length clone_size v_call cdr3_aa
- 11 - TRBV20-1 SPLGLAGETQY
TRBJ1-1 11 many TRBV20-1 SASQGSATEAF
TRBJ2-7 12 few TRBV6-5 ASSPGVTSYEQY
TRBJ1-3 13 many TRBV5-5 ASSFNSGTAESIY
TRBJ2-1 9 few TRBV28 ASSRGTGWF
TRBJ2-2 15 few TRBV4-3 ASSHAGGGGKAGELF
TRBJ2-1 10 few TRBV3-1 ASSQDRTEQF
TRBJ2-1 13 few TRBV7-6 ASSLALAAGDEQF
TRBJ1-1 11 few TRBV7-2 ASSFWGGTEAF
TRBJ1-3 14 - TRBV11-2 ASSLQWAGIGNTIY
TRBJ1-5 12 - TRBV6-2/TRBV6-3 ASSYSPGHQPQH
TRBJ2-5 13 many TRBV9 ASSVDGASGETQY
TRBJ1-2 8 few TRBV29-1 SVEVVGYT
TRBJ1-1 12 few TRBV7-3 ASSPGPTNTEAF
TRBJ2-1 11 few TRBV11-3 ASSSRGENEQF
TRBJ1-1 13 few TRBV6-2/TRBV6-3 ASRRLGHQNTEAF
TRBJ1-5 13 few TRBV5-6 ASSRALDSGQPQH
TRBJ2-1 12 few TRBV7-9 ASSSSGRYNEQF
TRBJ2-7 12 few TRBV9 ASSPPTGVYEQY
TRBJ2-1 11 few TRBV6-5 ASSYGGRNEQF
TRBJ1-5 11 few TRBV11-2 ASSLEASQPQH
TRBJ1-4 13 - TRBV4-1 ASSQGETRGEKLF
TRBJ2-1 12 many TRBV12-3/TRBV12-4 ASNPRQGTNEQF
TRBJ2-7 13 few TRBV4-3 ASSQEDRGRNEQY
TRBJ2-3 12 - TRBV6-2/TRBV6-3 ASIDRGRTDTQY
TRBJ2-7 12 few TRBV6-6 ASSPGQGYYEQY
TRBJ1-5 13 few TRBV15 ATTASGMGNQPQH
TRBJ2-2 13 - TRBV4-3 ASSQERGGTGELF
TRBJ2-7 13 many TRBV4-3 ASSQGSGGYYEQY
TRBJ2-5 11 few TRBV6-5 ASNRGLRETQY
TRBJ2-5 13 - TRBV12-3/TRBV12-4 ASSFVPSLLETQY
TRBJ1-1 12 few TRBV20-1 SASAWDSNTEAF
TRBJ1-4 16 - TRBV3-1 ASSQRGQGRVGNEKLF
TRBJ2-6 12 few TRBV11-2 ASSGGSGANVLT
TRBJ2-1 12 - TRBV11-2 ASSLGLGSNEQF
TRBJ2-5 9 - TRBV7-9 ASSFFETQY
TRBJ1-6 13 - TRBV2 ASSEGVSGNSPLH
TRBJ2-1 14 - TRBV5-1 ASSGLTSGGANEQF
TRBJ1-5 12 - TRBV6-2/TRBV6-3 AAETSGGNQPQH